What follows are 9 T cell receptor beta chains derived from one specimen sequenced in a study of blood T cell repertoires in COVID-19 (TCRdb year 2020). The library was obtained by the immunoSEQ multiplex PCR assay. This is the immuneACCESS table as TCRdb keeps it, with only in-frame sequences that have V and J called. A part of the clones is gone; compared with another copy, unresolved V genes explain less than half, and the rest is unexplained. The sample profile shows over 150,000 clones; roughly 93% of them were found once. Clones ranked in the top ten supply roughly 5.3% of the sample. The specimen was peripheral blood. These receptors were collected from a man between 18 and 35 years old with COVID-19, enrolled during active disease.

The chain combines TRBV6-2 or TRBV6-3 with TRBJ1-2, with 7 bases aligning to TRBD1. The CDR3 consists of 13 residues. Germline trimming cut 5 bases from V and 2 bases from J; bases unmatched to any gene: 2. Germline CDR1 is MNHEY and CDR2 is SVGEGT. CDR3 amino acids: CASSNRGNYGYTF. CDR3 coding DNA: TGTGCCAGCAGTAACAGGGGAAACTATGGCTACACCTTC.

Regarding this clone: At one boundary the junction diverges from the germline segment, which might be a read error. This rearrangement joins TRBV15 to TRBJ1-1, with TRBD1 identical over 7 bases. The CDR3 runs to 12 residues. Per the germline V gene, CDR1 is LNHNV and CDR2 is YYDKDF (reference sequence). The DNA of the CDR3 is TGTGCCACCAGCAGAGGGAGGGGGCCTACCGTCTTT. It encodes CATSRGRGPTVF.

The CDR3 loop is CSVETRTARGYTF. The CDR3 DNA reads as TGCAGCGTTGAAACCCGGACAGCTAGGGGCTACACCTTC. This sequence joins TRBV29-1 and TRBJ1-2; D perhaps matches TRBD1 (6 bases). Germline-derived CDR1 and CDR2 are SQVTM and ANQGSEA. Between the trimmed V and J ends, which lost 2 bases and 8 bases, there was a span of 15 bases. This CDR3 comprises 13 residues.

V is TRBV7-8 and J is TRBJ1-5; D unresolved. Trimming shortened V by 4 bases and J by 4 bases, and 14 bases separated the two germline ends. This CDR3 is built from 15 residues. Germline V CDR1 and CDR2: SGHVS, FQNEAQ. The CDR3 DNA is TGTGCCAGCAGCTCCCCCGGGAGGTTAAATCAGCCCCAGCATTTT. Its protein product is CASSSPGRLNQPQHF.

V usage is TRBV28 and J usage is TRBJ1-2, with 7 bases that match TRBD1. The CDR3 totals 17 residues. The germline V gene encodes CDR1 MDHEN and CDR2 SYDVKM. The J segment lost 2 bases and the V segment lost 1 base, leaving 10 bases of the junction unmatched. CDR3 sequence (DNA): TGTGCCAGCAGTTTATTGGGTCCTCCGGGACAGAACTATGGCTACACCTTC. This encodes CASSLLGPPGQNYGYTF.

The chain uses TRBV7-2 and TRBJ1-2; 8 nucleotides line up with TRBD1. The trim removed 3 bases at V and 5 bases at J, leaving 2 bases unmatched. CDR3 size: 13 residues. Germline loops: CDR1 SGHTA, CDR2 FQGNSA. CDR3 residues: CASSLDRDYGYTF. As DNA, the CDR3 is TGTGCCAGCAGCTTGGACAGGGATTATGGCTACACCTTC.

The V and J genes are TRBV6-5 and TRBJ1-6; possible D gene TRBD1, 5 bases. The CDR3 contains 15 residues. Trimming stripped 0 bases from V and 9 bases from J, with 12 bases between. Germline CDR1 is MNHEY and CDR2 is SVGAGI. This CDR3 reads CASSYSSGGGSPLHF. CDR3 nucleotides: TGTGCCAGCAGTTACTCGTCCGGGGGAGGTTCACCCCTCCACTTT.

The chain combines TRBV18 with TRBJ2-7; 8 bases agree with TRBD1. Unmatched junction bases numbered 6, after V lost 2 bases and J lost 0 bases. In germline, CDR1 is KGHSH, CDR2 LQKENI. CDR3 size: 16 residues. CDR3 in amino acids: CASSPTRDRPSYEQYF. In DNA, the CDR3 is TGTGCCAGCTCACCAACCCGGGACAGGCCCTCCTACGAGCAGTACTTC.

J is TRBJ1-2 and V is TRBV15; TRBD1 agrees at 7 bases. This CDR3 has 15 amino acids. Germline CDR1 LNHNV, CDR2 YYDKDF (reference sequence). The junction had 8 bases not matched to a gene; V was cut back by 0 bases and J by 7 bases. DNA for the CDR3: TGTGCCACCAGCAGAGATCAACACAGGGGAGGTGGCTACACCTTC. Amino acids: CATSRDQHRGGGYTF. Full variable domain (missing parts from reference TRBV15 and TRBJ1-2): DAMVIQNPRYQVTQFGKPVTLSCSQTLNHNVMYWYQQKSSQAPKLLFHYYDKDFNNEADTPDNFQSRRPNTSFCFLDIRSPGLGDTAMYLCATSRDQHRGGGYTFGSGTRLTVV.